The TCR beta chain under discussion was sequenced for a study of blood T cell repertoires in COVID-19. Turning to the study itself: Collection of acute and convalescent COVID-19 samples took place in the United States, Italy and Spain.

The authors' processing: Reference gene primer amplification gave nucleated cell count estimates. Libraries were prepared by immunoSEQ multiplex PCR; TCRdb keeps only in-frame clonotypes and omits some of them. V and J calls and clone size are copied from that table; D and trimming were computed from the DNA. Altogether about 120,000 clones are present, around four fifths being singletons, with the ten largest covering 12%. Germline V CDR1 and CDR2: KGHDR, SFDVKD. Trimming pared 1 base from V and 4 bases from J, leaving 9 bases between. CDR3 size: 15 residues. This clone was observed once. Sequenced input: peripheral blood. This receptor was taken from a human donor in a cohort sampled during active COVID-19. V gene TRBV24-1 combines with J gene TRBJ2-2; D is unclear. DNA of the CDR3: TGTGCCACCAGTGATTTTCCGGCAGGCACCGGGGAGCTGTTTTTT. Translated, it gives CATSDFPAGTGELFF.